This T cell receptor (beta chain) is drawn from a study of blood T cell repertoires in COVID-19. As for the study in general: From T cells, B-cell-depleted T cells, or PBMCs came the material, which was cDNA or gDNA.

Germline CDR1 is SGHRS and CDR2 is YFSETQ. The CDR3 covers 18 residues. The ends lost 4 bases at V and 0 bases at J; junction bases unmatched: 10. Per the study methods: Estimates of nucleated cell counts were drawn from the amplification of reference gene primers. Sequenced by immunoSEQ multiplex PCR; TCRdb stores in-frame clones only, minus some. The D gene and trimming were derived from the DNA, and the V and J assignments and clone size from that table. Of 52,000 or so clones listed, under 90% are singletons. Sequenced: peripheral blood. The chain recombines TRBV5-1 with TRBJ2-4; 10 positions match TRBD1. The TCR originated in a man between 50 and 59 years old with acute or convalescent COVID-19. This CDR3 reads CASSPRDRGGLAKNIQYF. For the CDR3, the DNA is TGCGCCAGCAGCCCCCGGGACAGGGGTGGCCTAGCCAAAAACATTCAGTACTTC.